This T cell receptor beta chain was sequenced for a study of T cells in Graves' hyperthyroidism and ophthalmopathy. Study-level information: Any treatment followed the collection of peripheral blood at initial diagnosis. Findings and limits, study-wide: Blood also contained most expanded thyroid clonotypes above 0.001. Classification by a 13 V-J model distinguished ophthalmopathy from stable hyperthyroidism.

Amplification targeted TCR beta CDR3 regions from RNA transcripts. The HTBI set primed first-round TCR CDR3 RT-PCR. Via MiXCR, TCRdb re-called the multiplex PCR reads, giving one row per CDR3 protein. Of fewer than 550,000 distinct CDR3 sequences in the sample, more than 15% are singletons; the top ten hold less than 15%. The PBMCs studied were ones that came from 8 to 10 ml fresh peripheral blood. The V gene's germline CDR1 is SGHRS and CDR2 YFSETQ. The length of the CDR3 is 16 residues. V lost 2 bases, J lost 0 bases, and 14 bases lay in between. This clonotype was picked up many times. Its antigen is undetermined.

The specimen sequenced was blood. The V gene is TRBV5-1, the J gene TRBJ1-2; tentative D call: TRBD1 (6 bases). This TCR came from a woman under 30 with Graves' hyperthyroidism. The CDR3 DNA reads as TGCGCCAGCAGCTTAACAGGGACCGGAGCTAACTATGGCTACACCTTC. Its translation is CASSLTGTGANYGYTF.